This T cell receptor beta chain was captured by sequencing in a study of cytomegalovirus exposure and HLA in healthy donors. Notes on the study in general: Presence/absence analysis assumed near-uniform sequencing depth across donors. Using a false discovery rate of 0.05, a later analysis showed that approximately 17,000 TCR beta sequences were associated with HLA alleles. Earlier analysis found most TCR beta V segments productive about 87% or about 30% of the time. High specificity and sensitivity for cytomegalovirus status were reported for the classifier.

Germline V CDR1 and CDR2: MGHRA, YSYEKL. Trimming removed 4 bases from V and 7 bases from J; junction bases left unmatched: 5. The CDR3 consists of 14 residues. About this clone itself: Its specificity is not known.

The primer mix had 60 Vbeta and 13 Jbeta primers. The table came from immunoSEQ multiplex PCR; TCRdb's copy has only in-frame clones and leaves some out. The table includes around 60,000 clones, 75% to 85% detected once. This TCR derives from a man aged 50 to 60 in good health and CMV-seropositive. Specimen: PBMCs. V and J are TRBV4-1 and TRBJ1-5; 9 bases are shared with TRBD1. CDR3 coding DNA: TGCGCCAGCAGCCTGGGACAGGGTGGGCAGCCCCAGCATTTT. This translates into CASSLGQGGQPQHF.